Listed below are T cell receptor beta chains from one sample, sequenced in a study of blood T cells in healthy people across ages. Each CDR3 protein gets one entry after TCRdb re-called the 5' RACE reads with MiXCR. Here the sample spans hundreds of thousands of distinct CDR3 sequences, 49% being singletons. The sample comprised blood. The receptors derive from a woman in her sixties in good health. Each CDR3 is given with its conserved first and last residue. The order of the fields is CDR3 length, V gene, clone size, J gene, CDR3 protein. Size is stated for part of the rows, as once, few or many counts, or as a class when the clone is expanded.

15	TRBV4-3	few	TRBJ1-2	CASSQDTTAYYGYTF
15	TRBV5-5	few	TRBJ2-3	CASSLFTVGTDTQYF
14	TRBV30	.	TRBJ1-2	CAWSSGGINYGYTF
13	TRBV15	few	TRBJ2-5	CATSPMIGETQYF
13	TRBV7-3	.	TRBJ2-1	CASSATGVGEQFF
13	TRBV28	.	TRBJ2-7	CASTGRDSYEQYF
17	TRBV24-1	.	TRBJ2-1	CATASSSGSLSYNEQFF
14	TRBV9	few	TRBJ2-7	CASSVAGTSYEQYF
14	TRBV20-1	.	TRBJ1-1	CSARSRRGNTEAFF
18	TRBV28	few	TRBJ2-4	CASSFFSLRERAKNIQYF
17	TRBV4-2	.	TRBJ2-3	CASSQDVTSGIADTQYF
16	TRBV7-2	.	TRBJ2-5	CASSSRGDRSSGTQYF
13	TRBV27	.	TRBJ1-2	CASSLRDRAGYTF
18	TRBV7-2	many	TRBJ2-7	CASSLTGPSDRSSYEQYF
14	TRBV20-1	.	TRBJ2-7	CSVQPPRGPYEQYF
14	TRBV27	.	TRBJ2-1	CASSRASGSNEQFF
15	TRBV18	few	TRBJ1-2	CASSPPNASNYGYTF
15	TRBV20-1	.	TRBJ2-7	CSARDLRGSSYEQYF
13	TRBV29-1	.	TRBJ1-1	CSVEGKRNTEAFF
16	TRBV4-3	.	TRBJ2-1	CASSQQGTGGVGEQFF